The rows below give T cell receptor beta chains drawn from one sample of a study of T cell changes during pregnancy in multiple sclerosis. The method was immunoSEQ multiplex PCR; TCRdb's version includes in-frame clones alone and lacks a portion of them. The sample includes 25,000 to 30,000 clones, about 88% of them seen just once. The sample was CD8+ T cells from peripheral blood mononuclear cells, taken in the second trimester of pregnancy. These receptors originate from a female donor with multiple sclerosis, enrolled in a pregnancy study. Each CDR3 is given without its conserved first and last residue.

V gene,J gene,CDR3 protein
TRBV5-4,TRBJ1-2,ATGTMSMGYT
TRBV9,TRBJ2-3,ASSVAGISTDTQY
TRBV19,TRBJ1-6,ATRTAINSPLH
TRBV21-1,TRBJ2-1,ASSKARREGYNEQF
TRBV2,TRBJ2-1,ASSEVASSNEQF
TRBV7-2,TRBJ2-1,ASSLEWAGGRDNEQF
TRBV9,TRBJ2-1,ASSPTSGRTNEQF
TRBV28,TRBJ2-2,ASIPMSGELF
TRBV5-6,TRBJ2-7,ASSLGSGGDEQY
TRBV5-1,TRBJ2-7,ASSSYSTSGRPHEQY
TRBV28,TRBJ1-4,ASSATGEDAEKLF
TRBV27,TRBJ2-3,ASSSEGQVTDTQY
TRBV7-9,TRBJ2-7,ASSLQAFYEQY
TRBV6-5,TRBJ1-2,ASSYDMGQGLDGYT
TRBV14,TRBJ1-6,ASSQDRRAPLH
TRBV4-3,TRBJ1-1,ASRSGLNTEAF
TRBV2,TRBJ1-2,ASSEEQGPYGYT
TRBV11-2,TRBJ1-4,ASSFSLGGPDEKLF
TRBV29-1,TRBJ2-7,SALATGISDEQY
TRBV5-5,TRBJ1-2,ASSSTGDGYT
TRBV27,TRBJ2-2,ASSYGGNTGELF
TRBV4-3,TRBJ1-4,ASSHLTPPHAEELF
TRBV27,TRBJ1-2,ASSFKRTGFYGYT
TRBV9,TRBJ1-1,ASSETGGNTEAF
TRBV6-5,TRBJ2-3,ASSSNRLAATDTQY
TRBV6-1,TRBJ2-1,ASSVGTGVPNEQF
TRBV7-8,TRBJ2-5,ASSSRPRLAGGQETQY
TRBV7-9,TRBJ2-7,ASSLATGGLYEQY
TRBV28,TRBJ1-4,ASSLSAGLTGKLF
TRBV27,TRBJ1-4,ASSATGGRDEKLF
TRBV5-8,TRBJ1-2,ASSLDRLNYT
TRBV7-9,TRBJ2-5,ASSLRGKWETQY
TRBV9,TRBJ1-1,ASSVERMNTEAF
TRBV28,TRBJ2-7,ASSLEGGSYEQY
TRBV28,TRBJ2-4,ASSGARRLAKNIQY
TRBV19,TRBJ1-2,ASSHKMDRLYGYT
TRBV28,TRBJ2-7,ASSFWGGEQY
TRBV10-2,TRBJ1-3,ASSELGSGNTIY
TRBV7-8,TRBJ2-5,ASSAALGLAWETQY
TRBV10-3,TRBJ1-2,AIGVEGQPTYGYT
TRBV7-9,TRBJ2-7,ASSSGGTVSYEQY
TRBV28,TRBJ1-1,ASSILTGGVGDTEAF
TRBV7-2,TRBJ2-4,ASSLNYSPFSLAKNIQY
TRBV6-5,TRBJ2-6,ASSYSEVSGANVLT
TRBV27,TRBJ1-2,ASSLSADTSPYGYT
TRBV27,TRBJ2-7,ASSSFLGTEFYEQY
TRBV6-6,TRBJ2-1,ASRGLAGASDEQF
TRBV5-5,TRBJ2-7,ASTPSGTNSYEQY
TRBV4-1,TRBJ1-1,AGGDRVGTEAF
TRBV11-3,TRBJ1-5,ASSLSGDNQPQH
TRBV2,TRBJ1-5,ASRDRDQPQH
TRBV28,TRBJ2-2,ASSTPRERETGELF
TRBV11-1,TRBJ2-7,ASSFRTRHYEQY